The 15 T cell receptor beta chains presented below share a single source sample, sequenced in a study of T cells in Graves' hyperthyroidism and ophthalmopathy. Amplification of TCR beta CDR3 regions used RNA as the template. The TCR CDR3 was amplified in a first-round RT-PCR using the HTBI primer set. A single record per CDR3 protein comes from TCRdb applying MiXCR to the multiplex PCR reads. Among about 46,000 distinct CDR3 sequences, around 48% were seen once, and the ten largest hold approximately 30%. Sample: peripheral blood or thyroid tissue (not recorded which). These receptors came from a woman aged 50 to 60 with Graves' hyperthyroidism.

This clonotype appeared many times. The rearrangement links TRBV7-2 to TRBJ1-2, with 7 bases lining up with TRBD1. Germline CDR1 is SGHTA and CDR2 is FQGNSA. The CDR3 spans 13 residues. V shed 7 bases, J shed 7 bases, and the junction held 9 bases outside the gene matches. CDR3 sequence: CASTRDSVLGYTF. The DNA for the CDR3 is TGTGCCAGCACCCGGGACAGTGTTCTTGGCTACACCTTC.

This chain links TRBV29-1 with TRBJ2-2, with D uncertain. The CDR3 runs to 11 residues. Germline V gene data show CDR1 as SQVTM and CDR2 as ANQGSEA. Trimming shortened V by 4 bases and J by 5 bases, and 5 bases separated the two germline ends. The CDR3 reads CSVAATGELFF. The CDR3 DNA follows: TGCAGCGTTGCAGCAACCGGGGAGCTGTTTTTT.

This clonotype was recorded at least ten times. The CDR3 loop is CATSESGFSTDTQYF. CDR3 in DNA: TGTGCCACCAGTGAGAGCGGTTTTAGCACAGATACGCAGTATTTT. This chain connects TRBV24-1 to TRBJ2-3; maybe TRBD2 (5 bases). There are 15 residues in the CDR3. Trimming removed 4 bases at V and 0 bases at J, with 10 bases between. Germline CDR1 and CDR2: KGHDR and SFDVKD.

This sequence joins TRBV24-1 and TRBJ1-5, with 9 positions matching TRBD1. CDR1 is KGHDR and CDR2 is SFDVKD in the germline V gene. This CDR3 region has 14 residues. Germline trimming cut 7 bases from V and 9 bases from J; bases unmatched to any gene: 9. CDR3 loop: CATSPGTGYTPQHF. CDR3 DNA: TGTGCCACCAGCCCGGGGACAGGGTATACGCCCCAGCATTTT.

This clonotype was observed at least ten times. The chain joins TRBV6-6 to TRBJ2-5; D is perhaps TRBD1 or TRBD2 (6 bases each). Germline-derived CDR1 and CDR2 are MNHNY and SVGAGI (reference sequence). Trimming took 10 bases from V and 5 from J, leaving 11 bases between them. There are 11 residues in the CDR3. For the CDR3, the DNA is TGTGCCAACGGGGGCTGGGAGACCCAGTACTTC. As protein: CANGGWETQYF.

J is TRBJ2-5 and V is TRBV19; D possibly corresponds to TRBD1 (6 bases). Germline V gene data show CDR1 as LNHDA and CDR2 as SQIVND (reference sequence). The length of the CDR3 is 13 residues. V gave up 7 bases and J gave up 8 bases, with 17 bases separating them. CDR3 in amino acids: CASTRGAWGTQYF. The CDR3 DNA reads TGTGCCAGTACCAGGGGCGCATGGGGAACCCAGTACTTC.

This chain connects TRBV2 to TRBJ2-5, with 9 bases matching TRBD1. Matching the DNA end better, TRBJ2-7 makes the J call doubtful. CDR3 size: 14 residues. Per the germline V gene, CDR1 is SNHLY and CDR2 is FYNNEI. CDR3 DNA sequence: TGTGCCAGCAGCAAGGGACAGGGAGTTGTCGAGCAGTACTTC. This translates into CASSKGQGVVEQYF.

V is TRBV20-1 and J is TRBJ1-5, with 9 bases matching TRBD1. The CDR3 runs 14 residues. The germline gives CDR1 DFQATT, CDR2 SNEGSKA (reference sequence). V shed 5 bases and J 5 bases; nucleotides not matched to a gene: 7. The CDR3 loop reads CSAQEDRGYQPQHF. Here the CDR3 DNA reads TGCAGTGCTCAGGAGGACAGGGGATATCAGCCCCAGCATTTT.

This clonotype occurred many times. The CDR3 loop reads CASSQAVQYTEAFF. DNA of the CDR3: TGTGCCAGCAGCCAAGCCGTACAATACACTGAAGCTTTCTTT. The rearrangement links TRBV3-1 to TRBJ1-1; D is undetermined. V was trimmed by 1 base and J by 3 bases, leaving 9 bases between them. The V gene's germline CDR1 is LGHDT and CDR2 YNNKEL (reference sequence). The CDR3 extends over 14 amino acids.

This clonotype occurred many times. This chain connects TRBV7-9 to TRBJ2-5; TRBD2 matches 7 bases. The CDR3 contains 15 residues. Germline V gene lookup returns CDR1 SEHNR and CDR2 FQNEAQ (reference sequence). V trimming: 4 bases; J trimming: 5 bases; junction bases outside the gene matches: 10. CDR3 bases: TGTGCCAGCAGCTCGGGAGGATTGTTGTTCGAGACCCAGTACTTC. It translates to CASSSGGLLFETQYF.

The rearrangement uses TRBV2 and TRBJ1-1; no clear D. Germline V gene lookup returns CDR1 SNHLY and CDR2 FYNNEI. V lost 4 bases and J 0 bases, leaving 18 bases between the germline ends. The CDR3 is made up of 17 amino acids. The CDR3 loop reads CASSVPLGEVMNTEAFF. The CDR3 nucleotides read TGTGCCAGCAGTGTCCCCCTAGGCGAAGTAATGAACACTGAAGCTTTCTTT.

This clonotype was counted at least ten times. V is TRBV15 and J is TRBJ2-1; D remains ambiguous. This CDR3 region has 14 residues. Trimming cost V 0 bases and J 4 bases, with 7 bases left between them. Germline V gene data show CDR1 as LNHNV and CDR2 as YYDKDF (reference sequence). The CDR3 sequence is CATSRDRAYNEQFF. The CDR3 nucleotides read TGTGCCACCAGCAGAGATCGGGCATACAATGAGCAGTTCTTC.

This clonotype was seen a handful of times. This chain connects TRBV19 to TRBJ1-1; D call uncertain. Looked up from germline, CDR1 is LNHDA and CDR2 is SQIVND (reference sequence). V was clipped by 9 bases and J by 1 base, with 9 bases between them. CDR3 length equals 12 residues. The CDR3 DNA is TGTGCCAGCCGGCCGCGGAACACTGAAGCTTTCTTT. It codes for CASRPRNTEAFF.

In nucleotides, the CDR3 is TGTGCCATCACGCCGGGGAGACCAACGAGCTCCTATAATTCACCCCTCCACTTT. Translated: CAITPGRPTSSYNSPLHF. V gene TRBV10-3 combines with J gene TRBJ1-6; D not resolved. There are 18 residues in the CDR3. The germline V gene encodes CDR1 ENHRY and CDR2 SYGVKD. V gave up 7 bases and J gave up 0 bases, with 19 bases separating them.

CDR3 bases: TGTGCCATCAGTGCTGGGACAGGGGGATACCAAGAGACCCAGTACTTC. It codes for CAISAGTGGYQETQYF. V gene TRBV10-3 combines with J gene TRBJ2-5; TRBD1 matches at 11 bases. The V segment lost 4 bases and the J segment 0 bases; nucleotides outside the gene matches: 4. Germline CDR1 and CDR2: ENHRY and SYGVKD. The CDR3 has 16 residues.